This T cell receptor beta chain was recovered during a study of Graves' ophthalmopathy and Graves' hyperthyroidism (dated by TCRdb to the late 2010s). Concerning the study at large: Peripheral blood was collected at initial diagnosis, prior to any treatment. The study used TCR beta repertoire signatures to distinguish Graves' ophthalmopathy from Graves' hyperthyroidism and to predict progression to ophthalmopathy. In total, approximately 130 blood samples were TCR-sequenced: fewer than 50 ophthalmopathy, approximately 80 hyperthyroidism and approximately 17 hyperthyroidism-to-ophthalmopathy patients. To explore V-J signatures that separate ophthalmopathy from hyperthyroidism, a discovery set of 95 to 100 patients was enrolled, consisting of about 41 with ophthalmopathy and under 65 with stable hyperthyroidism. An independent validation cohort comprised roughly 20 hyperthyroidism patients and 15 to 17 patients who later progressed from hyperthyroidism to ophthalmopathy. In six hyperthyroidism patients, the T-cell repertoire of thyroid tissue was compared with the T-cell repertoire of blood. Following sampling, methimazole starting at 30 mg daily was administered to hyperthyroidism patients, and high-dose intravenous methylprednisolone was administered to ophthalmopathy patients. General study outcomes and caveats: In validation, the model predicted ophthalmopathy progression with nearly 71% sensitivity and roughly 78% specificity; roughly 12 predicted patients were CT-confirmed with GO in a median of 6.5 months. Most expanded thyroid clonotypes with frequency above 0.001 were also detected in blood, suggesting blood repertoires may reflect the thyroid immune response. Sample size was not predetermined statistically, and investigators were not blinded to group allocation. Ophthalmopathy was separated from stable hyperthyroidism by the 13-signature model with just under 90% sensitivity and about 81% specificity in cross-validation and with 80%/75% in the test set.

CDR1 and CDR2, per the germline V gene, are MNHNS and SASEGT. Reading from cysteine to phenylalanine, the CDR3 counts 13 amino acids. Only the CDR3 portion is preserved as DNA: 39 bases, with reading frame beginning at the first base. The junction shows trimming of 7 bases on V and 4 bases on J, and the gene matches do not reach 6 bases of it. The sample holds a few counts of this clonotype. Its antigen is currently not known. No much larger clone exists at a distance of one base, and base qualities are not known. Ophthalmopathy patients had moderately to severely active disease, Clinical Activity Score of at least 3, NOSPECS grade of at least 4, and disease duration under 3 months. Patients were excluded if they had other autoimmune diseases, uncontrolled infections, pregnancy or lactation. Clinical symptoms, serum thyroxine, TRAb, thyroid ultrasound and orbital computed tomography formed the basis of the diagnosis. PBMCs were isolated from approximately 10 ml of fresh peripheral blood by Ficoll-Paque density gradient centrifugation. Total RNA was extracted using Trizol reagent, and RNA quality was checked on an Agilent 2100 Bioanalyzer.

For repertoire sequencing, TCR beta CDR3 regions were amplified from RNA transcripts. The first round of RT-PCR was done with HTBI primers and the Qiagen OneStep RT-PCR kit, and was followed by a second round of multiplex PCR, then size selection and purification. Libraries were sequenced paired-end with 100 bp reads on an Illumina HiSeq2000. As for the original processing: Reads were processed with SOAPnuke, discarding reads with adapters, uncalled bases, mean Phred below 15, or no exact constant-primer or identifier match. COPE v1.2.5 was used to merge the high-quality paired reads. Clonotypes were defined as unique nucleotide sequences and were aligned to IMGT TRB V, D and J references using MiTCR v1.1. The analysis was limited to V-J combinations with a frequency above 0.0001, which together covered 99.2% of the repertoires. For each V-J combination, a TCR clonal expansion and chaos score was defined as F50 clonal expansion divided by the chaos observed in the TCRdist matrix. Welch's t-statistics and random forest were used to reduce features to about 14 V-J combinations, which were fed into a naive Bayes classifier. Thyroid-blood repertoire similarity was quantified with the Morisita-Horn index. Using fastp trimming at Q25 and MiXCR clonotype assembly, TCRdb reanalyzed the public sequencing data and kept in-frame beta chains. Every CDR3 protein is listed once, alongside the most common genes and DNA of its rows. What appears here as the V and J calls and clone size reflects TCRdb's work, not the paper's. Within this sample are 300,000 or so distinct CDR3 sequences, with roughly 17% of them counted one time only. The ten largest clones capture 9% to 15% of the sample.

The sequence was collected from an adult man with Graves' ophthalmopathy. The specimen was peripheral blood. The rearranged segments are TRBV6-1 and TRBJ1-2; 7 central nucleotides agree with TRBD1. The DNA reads TGTGCCAGCACGAAACAGGGGAGCTATGGCTACACCTTC. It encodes CASTKQGSYGYTF.